Following are 21 T cell receptor beta chains from one sample sequenced in a study of CD4+ T cells in melanoma. Assay: immunoSEQ multiplex PCR; the TCRdb copy retains only in-frame clones and omits some. The sample records 90,000 to 130,000 clones, about 92% being singletons. Sequenced material: peripheral blood. Every receptor here comes from a human donor with melanoma.

This chain uses TRBV7-3 with TRBJ1-2, with 7 bases lining up with TRBD1. Germline V gene sequence: CDR1 SGHTA, CDR2 FQGTGA. This CDR3 region has 13 residues. V gave up 3 bases and J gave up 7 bases; unmatched junction bases: 5. CDR3 nucleotides: TGTGCCAGCAGCTTGACAGGGATGGGTGGCTACACCTTC. It specifies CASSLTGMGGYTF.

This chain connects TRBV7-2 to TRBJ2-1; 9 bases fit TRBD2. The germline CDR1 and CDR2 sequences are SGHTA and FQGNSA. The CDR3 covers 16 residues. The J segment lost 2 bases and the V segment lost 0 bases, leaving 2 bases of the junction unmatched. The DNA of the CDR3 is TGTGCCAGCAGCTTAGCCCGACTAGCGGCCTACAATGAGCAGTTCTTC. It yields the protein CASSLARLAAYNEQFF.

This chain joins TRBV4-3 and TRBJ1-1; D is perhaps TRBD1 (6 bases). This CDR3 contains 20 residues. The germline V and J ends were trimmed by 1 base and 6 bases, with 30 bases remaining between them. Germline assignment: CDR1 LGHNA and CDR2 YSLEER. This chain's CDR3 is CASSQGTGRGMNGVNPEAFF. The CDR3 DNA reads TGCGCCAGCAGCCAAGGCACAGGGAGGGGGATGAACGGGGTTAACCCTGAAGCTTTCTTT.

This chain links TRBV2 with TRBJ2-7, with 8 bases identical to TRBD1. The V and J ends lost 6 bases and 1 base, in that order; junction bases with no gene match: 2. This CDR3 comprises 13 residues. CDR1 SNHLY and CDR2 FYNNEI come from the germline V gene. The CDR3 reads CASRWTGSYEQYF. Here the CDR3 DNA reads TGTGCCAGCAGATGGACAGGGTCCTACGAGCAGTACTTC.

The CDR3 sequence: CAWKEGANYGYTF. The DNA of the CDR3 is TGTGCCTGGAAGGAGGGTGCTAACTATGGCTACACCTTC. The V gene is TRBV30, the J gene TRBJ1-2; D gene unclear. The CDR3 sequence is 13 residues long. Per germline, CDR1 GTSNPN and CDR2 SVGIG (reference sequence). V gave up 4 bases and J gave up 0 bases, with 9 bases separating them.

This clone appeared a few times. The chain has TRBV7-9 and TRBJ1-3, with D perhaps TRBD1 (5 bases). Looked up from germline, CDR1 is SEHNR and CDR2 is FQNEAQ (reference sequence). Trimming left V 0 bases short and J 8 bases short, with 8 bases between. The CDR3 sequence is 13 residues long. The chain's CDR3 is CASSLAGTDTIYF. In nucleotides, the CDR3 is TGTGCCAGCAGCTTAGCCGGGACCGACACCATATATTTT.

V gene TRBV28 combines with J gene TRBJ2-5; no clear D gene. CDR1 MDHEN and CDR2 SYDVKM come from the germline V gene. Trimming removed 5 bases from V and 2 bases from J, with 15 bases in between. The CDR3 loop spans 15 amino acids. The DNA of the CDR3 is TGTGCCAGCAGTACTATAGGCCTGGGTCAAGAGACCCAGTACTTC. Protein product: CASSTIGLGQETQYF.

The chain has TRBV2 and TRBJ2-5; TRBD2 matches 10 bases. The CDR3 is 13 amino acids. Germline V gene lookup returns CDR1 SNHLY and CDR2 FYNNEI. The trim removed 6 bases at V and 5 bases at J, leaving 3 bases unmatched. The CDR3 DNA reads as TGTGCCAGCAGGAGCGGGGGGGCTGAGACCCAGTACTTC. Its protein product is CASRSGGAETQYF. The variable domain in full, with the rest retrieved from reference TRBV2 and TRBJ2-5, is EPEVTQTPSHQVTQMGQEVILRCVPISNHLYFYWYRQILGQKVEFLVSFYNNEISEKSEIFDDQFSVERPDGSNFTLKIRSTKLEDSAMYFCASRSGGAETQYFGPGTRLLVL.

The chain joins TRBV19 to TRBJ1-2, with D possibly matching TRBD1 (6 bases). Trimming pared 6 bases from V and 0 bases from J, leaving 14 bases between. This CDR3 region has 15 residues. In germline, CDR1 is LNHDA, CDR2 SQIVND (reference sequence). The CDR3 reads CASRPSGVANYGYTF. In nucleotides, the CDR3 is TGTGCCAGTAGACCCTCAGGGGTAGCTAACTATGGCTACACCTTC.

The rearrangement uses TRBV9 and TRBJ1-4; D might be TRBD1 (6 bases). From germline, CDR1 is SGDLS and CDR2 YYNGEE. The CDR3 length is 16 residues. V was shortened by 3 bases and J by 6 bases, with 18 bases between the two germline ends. In DNA form, the CDR3 reads TGTGCCAGCAGCGCCACGGGGGGGGGCGGGTATGAAAAACTGTTTTTT. Protein sequence: CASSATGGGGYEKLFF.

The CDR3: CASSQGWGDYGNTIYF. As DNA, the CDR3 is TGTGCCAGCAGCCAAGGTTGGGGGGATTATGGAAACACCATATATTTT. The rearrangement links TRBV11-2 to TRBJ1-3; a possible D gene is TRBD1 (5 bases). CDR1 and CDR2 from the germline V gene are SGHAT and FQNNGV. This CDR3 is built from 16 residues. Trimming took off 5 bases at V and 3 bases at J, with 17 bases between the two ends.

The table lists this clone with a count of one. The chain combines TRBV28 with TRBJ1-6; 7 bases are shared with TRBD1. CDR3 size: 14 residues. The germline gives CDR1 MDHEN, CDR2 SYDVKM. With 5 bases clipped from V and 8 bases from J, the junction kept 6 bases outside the gene matches. In DNA form, the CDR3 reads TGTGCCAGCAGTATCCCGACAGGGCATTCACCCCTCCACTTT. It specifies CASSIPTGHSPLHF.

This clone came up once. The chain uses TRBV28 and TRBJ1-2; 9 positions agree with TRBD1. The CDR3 has 15 amino acids. Trimming at V came to 6 bases and at J to 8 bases, leaving 13 bases not matched to a gene. Germline CDR1 MDHEN, CDR2 SYDVKM. CDR3 loop: CASRLSTGGIGGYTF. CDR3 in DNA: TGTGCCAGCAGGCTATCGACAGGGGGGATTGGGGGCTACACCTTC.

V is TRBV18 and J is TRBJ1-5; D call uncertain. Germline V CDR1 and CDR2: KGHSH, LQKENI. V lost 6 bases to trimming and J lost 2 bases, with 8 bases between them. This CDR3 spans 13 amino acids. The CDR3 sequence: CASSEARNQPQHF. The CDR3 DNA sequence: TGTGCCAGCTCTGAGGCCCGCAATCAGCCCCAGCATTTT.

The J gene is TRBJ2-1, the V gene TRBV5-1; D is perhaps TRBD1 (6 bases). The V gene's germline CDR1 is SGHRS and CDR2 YFSETQ. The CDR3 runs 11 residues. Trimming took off 4 bases at V and 15 bases at J, with 14 bases between the two ends. The CDR3 region has the DNA TGCGCCAGCAGCGTGAACAGGGATAGGTTCTTC. This sequence encodes CASSVNRDRFF. Together with reference TRBV5-1 and TRBJ2-1, the CDR3 gives the full variable domain: KAGVTQTPRYLIKTRGQQVTLSCSPISGHRSVSWYQQTPGQGLQFLFEYFSETQRNKGNFPGRFSGRQFSNSRSEMNVSTLELGDSALYLCASSVNRDRFFGPGTRLTVL.

This clone was detected a few times. The rearrangement joins TRBV7-2 to TRBJ2-5, with unresolved D. V was cut by 7 bases and J by 0 bases, with 9 bases left in between. This CDR3 comprises 13 residues. Germline V lookup: CDR1 SGHTA, CDR2 FQGNSA. DNA of the CDR3: TGTGCCAGCAAAAACAGAAACCAAGAGACCCAGTACTTC. It yields the protein CASKNRNQETQYF.

The chain combines TRBV7-2 with TRBJ1-2; tentatively, D is TRBD1 (5 bases). The CDR3 loop spans 15 amino acids. V dropped 5 bases and J dropped 5 bases, with 18 bases sitting between them. Germline lookup yields CDR1 SGHTA and CDR2 FQGNSA. CDR3 DNA: TGTGCCAGCAGCCCATACCAGCAAGGGGCTTATGGCTACACCTTC. It codes for CASSPYQQGAYGYTF.

The V and J genes are TRBV5-6 and TRBJ2-7; D gene unclear. Germline CDR1 and CDR2: SGHDT and YYEEEE. The CDR3 consists of 12 residues. The V end lost 1 base, the J end lost 1 base, and 3 bases lay between the germline ends. The CDR3 sequence: CASSLISYEQYF. The CDR3 DNA follows: TGTGCCAGCAGCTTGATATCCTACGAGCAGTACTTC.

The chain employs TRBV5-6 and TRBJ1-2; D is unresolved. Germline CDR1 SGHDT, CDR2 YYEEEE. The CDR3 runs 12 residues. The V and J ends lost 3 bases and 8 bases respectively, with 11 bases between them. DNA of the CDR3: TGTGCCAGCAGCTCCATTCCGGGGGGCTACACCTTC. Translation gives CASSSIPGGYTF.

The sample holds one count of this clone. This chain uses TRBV25-1 with TRBJ2-1; 9 bases agree with TRBD2. Looked up from germline, CDR1 is MGHDK and CDR2 is SYGVNS. The trim removed 6 bases at V and 4 bases at J, leaving 7 bases unmatched. The CDR3 sequence is 15 residues long. This CDR3 reads CASREGSGGYNEQFF. CDR3 in DNA: TGTGCCAGCAGGGAAGGTAGCGGGGGTTACAATGAGCAGTTCTTC.

The rearrangement uses TRBV28 and TRBJ1-1; D gene ambiguous. The CDR3 is 12 amino acids. Trimming cost V 1 base and J 8 bases, with 8 bases left between them. Germline V gene data show CDR1 as MDHEN and CDR2 as SYDVKM. CDR3 nucleotides: TGTGCCAGCAGTTTATATCAACGGGAAGCTTTCTTT. Its translation: CASSLYQREAFF. The whole variable domain, remainder taken from reference TRBV28 and TRBJ1-1, is DVKVTQSSRYLVKRTGEKVFLECVQDMDHENMFWYRQDPGLGLRLIYFSYDVKMKEKGDIPEGYSVSREKKERFSLILESASTNQTSMYLCASSLYQREAFFGQGTRLTVV.